The 14 T cell receptor beta chains reported below all come from one sample, sequenced in a study of graft-versus-host responses after intestinal transplantation. Graft tissue was processed to release intraepithelial and lamina propria lymphocytes. The method was immunoSEQ multiplex PCR; TCRdb's version includes in-frame clones alone and lacks a portion of them. The sample yields 9,000 to 10,000 clones, 86% seen once. The sample in question was ileum tissue, obtained around 24 months after intestinal transplantation. The receptors come from a human patient who received an intestinal transplant, so some T cells may come from the graft donor.

The CDR3 spells CASSEASADYGYTF. The CDR3 DNA sequence: TGTGCCAGCAGTGAAGCGAGCGCAGACTATGGCTACACCTTC. The chain is built from TRBV6-1 and TRBJ1-2, with D uncertain. Germline V CDR1 and CDR2: MNHNS, SASEGT. V dropped 0 bases and J dropped 3 bases, with 8 bases sitting between them. CDR3 length: 14 residues.

This clone was recorded only once. This chain connects TRBV6-1 to TRBJ2-7; TRBD2 matches at 7 bases. The V segment lost 7 bases and the J segment 4 bases; nucleotides outside the gene matches: 4. Germline-derived CDR1 and CDR2 are MNHNS and SASEGT. CDR3 length: 12 amino acids. The CDR3 DNA follows: TGTGCCAGCATTAATAGCGGGTACGAGCAGTACTTC. Translation gives CASINSGYEQYF.

The chain carries TRBV5-5 and TRBJ1-3; 9 bases match TRBD1. Germline CDR1 is SGHKS and CDR2 is YYEKEE (reference sequence). There are 17 residues in the CDR3. J gave up 2 bases and V 1 base, and 7 bases lay outside the gene matches. The CDR3 nucleotides are TGTGCCAGCAGCTTGCTTCCGACAGGGGGAGCTGGAAACACCATATATTTT. Translated: CASSLLPTGGAGNTIYF.

The gene calls are TRBV10-1 and TRBJ2-7, with D unclear. V lost 5 bases to trimming and J lost 2 bases, with 13 bases between them. The CDR3 contains 14 residues. The V gene's germline CDR1 is WNHNN and CDR2 SYGVQD (reference sequence). CDR3 bases: TGCGCCAGCAGTCTACATAACCTTCCCTACGAGCAGTACTTC. It yields the protein CASSLHNLPYEQYF.

This clone occurred once. The chain carries TRBV7-6 and TRBJ1-5, with 7 bases matching TRBD1. Trimming cost V 0 bases and J 0 bases; bases outside gene matches: 14. This CDR3 comprises 20 residues. Germline CDR1 reads SGHVS; CDR2 reads FNYEAQ. The CDR3 loop is CASSLAPTGLGLYSNQPQHF. The CDR3 DNA is TGTGCCAGCAGCTTAGCTCCGACAGGGTTGGGCTTATATAGCAATCAGCCCCAGCATTTT.

This clone was seen only once. This chain connects TRBV9 to TRBJ2-1; 8 nucleotides agree with TRBD2. The length of the CDR3 is 16 residues. From germline, CDR1 is SGDLS and CDR2 YYNGEE. V was pared by 2 bases and J by 7 bases, with 11 bases of the junction left unmatched. CDR3 in amino acids: CASSVGQGGGRNEQFF. The CDR3 DNA reads TGTGCCAGCAGCGTGGGGCAGGGCGGGGGGAGGAATGAGCAGTTCTTC.

V usage is TRBV11-2 and J usage is TRBJ2-2; no definite D call. Looked up from germline, CDR1 is SGHAT and CDR2 is FQNNGV. V was trimmed by 4 bases and J by 8 bases, leaving 11 bases between them. This CDR3 comprises 13 residues. The CDR3 bases are TGTGCCAGCAGCTGGCCCCTGGGTGGGGAGCTGTTTTTT. It yields the protein CASSWPLGGELFF.

The J gene is TRBJ1-5, the V gene TRBV27; D is possibly TRBD1 (6 bases). This CDR3 spans 14 amino acids. Trimming left V 3 bases short and J 4 bases short, with 10 bases between. Germline V gives CDR1 MNHEY, CDR2 SMNVEV (reference sequence). DNA of the CDR3: TGTGCCAGCAGTTTCGAAGGGGGAAATCAGCCCCAGCATTTT. Translating gives CASSFEGGNQPQHF.

The V call is TRBV28, the J call TRBJ2-1; 8 bases are shared with TRBD2. CDR3 size: 14 residues. Germline loops: CDR1 MDHEN, CDR2 SYDVKM. V gave up 6 bases and J gave up 3 bases; unmatched junction bases: 4. The DNA of the CDR3 is TGTGCCAGCAGCCCCGGGACTAGCTACAATGAGCAGTTCTTC. It is translated as CASSPGTSYNEQFF.

The chain recombines TRBV5-1 with TRBJ2-1; D is possibly TRBD1 or TRBD2 (7 bases each). V was pared by 4 bases and J by 10 bases, with 18 bases between. CDR1 is SGHRS and CDR2 is YFSETQ in the germline V gene. The CDR3 spans 14 residues. The CDR3 is CASSLGRGRDEQFF. The CDR3 DNA follows: TGCGCCAGCAGCCTGGGGAGGGGGCGGGACGAGCAGTTCTTC.

V is TRBV13 and J is TRBJ2-7, with 8 bases fitting TRBD2. The CDR3 length is 14 residues. Losses at the gene ends were 7 bases for V and 4 bases for J; bases not matched to a gene: 9. Germline CDR1 is PRHDT and CDR2 is FYEKMQ (reference sequence). CDR3 protein: CASTLSGSFYEQYF. CDR3 nucleotide sequence: TGTGCCAGCACCCTGAGCGGGAGTTTTTACGAGCAGTACTTC.

V gene TRBV28 combines with J gene TRBJ1-2; D is unclear. The CDR3 loop spans 15 amino acids. The germline V gene encodes CDR1 MDHEN and CDR2 SYDVKM. V was cut by 6 bases and J by 4 bases, with 18 bases left in between. The CDR3 is CASSLLVGTFYGYTF. The CDR3 DNA is TGTGCCAGCAGCTTACTCGTGGGCACATTCTATGGCTACACCTTC.

The V call is TRBV7-9, the J call TRBJ1-2; possible D gene TRBD1, 5 bases. This CDR3 comprises 15 residues. Trimming cost V 4 bases and J 4 bases, with 16 bases left between them. Germline V gene lookup returns CDR1 SEHNR and CDR2 FQNEAQ (reference sequence). CDR3: CASSSGRSRAYGYTF. The CDR3 DNA sequence: TGTGCCAGCAGCTCGGGACGGTCTAGAGCCTATGGCTACACCTTC.

The J gene is TRBJ1-1, the V gene TRBV27, with D unclear. The CDR3 covers 16 residues. Germline V gives CDR1 MNHEY, CDR2 SMNVEV (reference sequence). Trimming removed 2 bases from V and 10 bases from J, with 23 bases in between. CDR3: CASSLVAWAPSTGAFF. CDR3 bases: TGTGCCAGCAGTTTAGTGGCTTGGGCACCCTCAACGGGAGCTTTCTTT.